This T cell receptor beta chain comes out of a study of control samples from healthy donors and cancer patients. This clone was found once. The germline gives CDR1 SGDLS, CDR2 YYNGEE. CDR3 length: 14 amino acids. Trimming stripped 0 bases from V and 2 bases from J, with 9 bases between. This table comes from immunoSEQ multiplex PCR, and its TCRdb copy is limited to in-frame clones, with some not included. The sample records 400,000 to 450,000 clones, around 90% being singletons. The receptor was isolated from a man aged 35-49 years with head and neck cancer. The V and J genes are TRBV9 and TRBJ2-7, with a possible D match to TRBD2 (7 bases). What was sequenced was PBMCs. For the CDR3, the DNA is TGTGCCAGCAGCGTAGCCGGGGGGCCCTACGAGCAGTACTTC. It specifies CASSVAGGPYEQYF.